This TCR beta chain was identified during a study of shared clonotypes between healthy human individuals. V was trimmed by 5 bases and J by 4 bases, leaving 14 bases between them. The CDR3 covers 14 residues. The germline CDR1 and CDR2 sequences are MGHRA and YSYEKL. The naive CD8 population came from CD45RO-negative cells selected for CCR7, without terminally differentiated effector memory CD45RA+ cells. Data came from immunoSEQ multiplex PCR; TCRdb stores just in-frame clones and leaves some out. The sample consists of some 2 million clones, about 95% of them appearing once. This chain links TRBV4-1 with TRBJ1-1; no definite D call. The sequence came from a young man in good health. Specimen: naive CD8+ T cells sorted from blood. The CDR3 nucleotides read TGCGCCAGCAGCGCTCTACAGCGGGCCACTGAAGCTTTCTTT. It is translated as CASSALQRATEAFF.